These 9 T cell receptor beta chains share one sample of origin, sequenced in a study of blood T cell repertoires in COVID-19 (TCRdb year 2020). Library preparation was by the immunoSEQ multiplex PCR assay. TCRdb re-hosts the immuneACCESS table, in-frame sequences only. Its copies lack some clones; in the studies checked, an unresolved V gene accounts for under half of them, and the cause for the rest is not known. The sample table contains fewer than 70,000 clones; only one count was recorded for more than 85% of them. Approximately 9.2% of the sample is held by the ten biggest clonotypes. Material: peripheral blood. These receptors came from a woman aged 70-85 years with active COVID-19.

This clone was detected only once. V is TRBV5-1 and J is TRBJ2-3, with TRBD2 identical over 10 bases. The germline CDR1 and CDR2 sequences are SGHRS and YFSETQ. The CDR3 spans 19 residues. V lost 2 bases and J lost 5; bases outside the gene matches: 17. The CDR3 is CASSLSGGKSGRALDTQYF. The DNA for the CDR3 is TGCGCCAGCAGCTTATCCGGGGGCAAGAGCGGGAGGGCCTTAGATACGCAGTATTTT.

V usage is TRBV4-1 and J usage is TRBJ2-2; D remains ambiguous. The CDR3 sequence is 15 residues long. Trimming took 7 bases from V and 2 from J, leaving 14 bases between them. Germline V gives CDR1 MGHRA, CDR2 YSYEKL. The DNA for the CDR3 is TGCGCCAGCACCCCTATGGGCACAAACACCGGGGAGCTGTTTTTT. It codes for CASTPMGTNTGELFF.

The V gene is TRBV20-1, the J gene TRBJ1-1; the D is unclear. Trimming shortened V by 8 bases and J by 7 bases, and 11 bases separated the two germline ends. The CDR3 is made up of 10 amino acids. Germline V gene data show CDR1 as DFQATT and CDR2 as SNEGSKA (reference sequence). For the CDR3, the DNA is TGCAGTATTTACGAGGGTGAAGCTTTCTTT. It yields the protein CSIYEGEAFF.

V and J are TRBV7-9 and TRBJ2-1; 13 bases line up with TRBD2. CDR1 is SEHNR, CDR2 FQNEAQ, per germline (reference sequence). V shed 2 bases, J shed 2 bases, and the junction held 6 bases outside the gene matches. This CDR3 is 18 amino acids long. The CDR3 nucleotides read TGTGCCAGCAGCTTACGAACTAGCGGGAGGGAACCCTACAATGAGCAGTTCTTC. Translation: CASSLRTSGREPYNEQFF.

The chain uses TRBV19 and TRBJ2-1; D perhaps matches TRBD1 (5 bases). The CDR3 is made up of 13 amino acids. Deletions cut 4 bases from V and 6 bases from J, with 10 bases between. The germline V gene has CDR1 LNHDA and CDR2 SQIVND (reference sequence). The CDR3 DNA reads TGTGCCAGTAGTACCGACAGAGGCAATGAGCAGTTCTTC. It translates to CASSTDRGNEQFF.

V is TRBV2 and J is TRBJ1-5; tentative D call: TRBD1 (5 bases). Germline loops: CDR1 SNHLY, CDR2 FYNNEI. CDR3 length: 15 amino acids. Trimming stripped 6 bases from V and 5 bases from J, with 17 bases between. The CDR3 coding sequence is TGTGCCAGCAGGGACAAGACAGCGGGCTATCAGCCCCAGCATTTT. Its translation: CASRDKTAGYQPQHF. Full variable domain (outside the CDR3, taken from reference TRBV2 and TRBJ1-5): EPEVTQTPSHQVTQMGQEVILRCVPISNHLYFYWYRQILGQKVEFLVSFYNNEISEKSEIFDDQFSVERPDGSNFTLKIRSTKLEDSAMYFCASRDKTAGYQPQHFGDGTRLSIL.

The chain uses TRBV5-4 and TRBJ1-1; possibly TRBD1 for D (5 bases). Germline V lookup: CDR1 SGHNT, CDR2 YYREEE (reference sequence). The CDR3 totals 14 residues. Deletions cut 0 bases from V and 6 bases from J, with 12 bases between. The CDR3 here is CASSLEGQRAEAFF. The CDR3 DNA is TGTGCCAGCAGCTTGGAGGGGCAACGAGCTGAAGCTTTCTTT.

This clone is termed medium-sized. V is TRBV24-1 and J is TRBJ2-1; 8 positions agree with TRBD1. V lost 2 bases and J lost 9; bases outside the gene matches: 14. The CDR3 has 17 residues. Germline loops: CDR1 KGHDR, CDR2 SFDVKD. The CDR3 here is CATSDSDRVTYLGEQFF. CDR3 DNA: TGTGCCACCAGTGATTCGGACAGGGTTACTTACTTGGGTGAGCAGTTCTTC.

V and J are TRBV3-1 (or the pseudogene TRBV3-2) and TRBJ2-7; tentatively, D is TRBD2 (5 bases). V lost 5 bases, J lost 2 bases, and 16 bases lay in between. From germline, CDR1 is LGHDT and CDR2 YNNKEL (reference sequence). This CDR3 has 15 amino acids. The CDR3 DNA is TGTGCCAGCAGCTCTCCAAGCGGCCTTGCCTACGAGCAGTACTTC. This codes for CASSSPSGLAYEQYF.